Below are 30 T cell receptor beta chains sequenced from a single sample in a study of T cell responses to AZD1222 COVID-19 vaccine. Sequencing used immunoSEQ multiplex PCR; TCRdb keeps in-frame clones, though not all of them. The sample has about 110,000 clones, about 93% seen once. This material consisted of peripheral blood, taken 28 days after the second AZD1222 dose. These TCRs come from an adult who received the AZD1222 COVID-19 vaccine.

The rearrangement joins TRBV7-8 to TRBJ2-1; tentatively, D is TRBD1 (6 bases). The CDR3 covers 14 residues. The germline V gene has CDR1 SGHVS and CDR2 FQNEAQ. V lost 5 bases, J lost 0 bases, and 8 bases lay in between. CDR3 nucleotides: TGTGCCAGCAGCAGGGGGAGCTCCTACAATGAGCAGTTCTTC. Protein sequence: CASSRGSSYNEQFF.

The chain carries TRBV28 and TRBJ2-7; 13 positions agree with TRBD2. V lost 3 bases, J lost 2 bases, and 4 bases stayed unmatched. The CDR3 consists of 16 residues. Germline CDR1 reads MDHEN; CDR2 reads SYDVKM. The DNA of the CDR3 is TGTGCCAGCAGTTTCCAAGGGACTAGCGGGACCTACGAGCAGTACTTC. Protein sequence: CASSFQGTSGTYEQYF.

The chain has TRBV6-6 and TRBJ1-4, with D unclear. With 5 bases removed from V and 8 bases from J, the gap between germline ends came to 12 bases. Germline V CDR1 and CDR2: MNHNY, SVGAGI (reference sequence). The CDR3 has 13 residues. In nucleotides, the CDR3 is TGTGCCAGCAGTCCTATTTTTGAGGAAAAACTGTTTTTT. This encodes CASSPIFEEKLFF.

In DNA, the CDR3 is TGTGCCAGCAGCCGGACAGGGGGAACCCTAGCCAAAAACATTCAGTACTTC. It translates to CASSRTGGTLAKNIQYF. The V gene is TRBV5-5, the J gene TRBJ2-4; TRBD1 matches 10 bases. This CDR3 contains 17 residues. J gave up 0 bases and V 4 bases, and 7 bases lay outside the gene matches. Germline V gives CDR1 SGHKS, CDR2 YYEKEE (reference sequence).

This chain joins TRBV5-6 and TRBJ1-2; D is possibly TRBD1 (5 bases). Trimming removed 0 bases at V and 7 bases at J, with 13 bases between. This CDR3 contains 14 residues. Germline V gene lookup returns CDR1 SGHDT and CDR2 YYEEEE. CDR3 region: CASSLVRAYSGYTF. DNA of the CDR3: TGTGCCAGCAGCTTGGTCAGGGCGTACTCTGGCTACACCTTC. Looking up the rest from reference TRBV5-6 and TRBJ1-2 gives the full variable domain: DAGVTQSPTHLIKTRGQQVTLRCSPKSGHDTVSWYQQALGQGPQFIFQYYEEEERQRGNFPDRFSGHQFPNYSSELNVNALLLGDSALYLCASSLVRAYSGYTFGSGTRLTVV.

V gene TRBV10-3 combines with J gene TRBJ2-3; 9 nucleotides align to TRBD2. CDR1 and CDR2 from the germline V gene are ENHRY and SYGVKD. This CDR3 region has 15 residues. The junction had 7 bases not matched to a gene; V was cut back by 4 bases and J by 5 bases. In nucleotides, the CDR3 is TGTGCCATCAGTGGGGTAGCGGGAGAGGTAGATACGCAGTATTTT. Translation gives CAISGVAGEVDTQYF.

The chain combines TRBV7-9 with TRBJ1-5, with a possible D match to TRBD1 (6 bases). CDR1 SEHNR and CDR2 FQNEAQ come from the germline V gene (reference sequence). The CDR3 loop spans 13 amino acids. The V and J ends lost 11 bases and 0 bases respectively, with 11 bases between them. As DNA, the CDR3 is TGTGCCGGAATACAGGGTAGCAATCAGCCCCAGCATTTT. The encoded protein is CAGIQGSNQPQHF.

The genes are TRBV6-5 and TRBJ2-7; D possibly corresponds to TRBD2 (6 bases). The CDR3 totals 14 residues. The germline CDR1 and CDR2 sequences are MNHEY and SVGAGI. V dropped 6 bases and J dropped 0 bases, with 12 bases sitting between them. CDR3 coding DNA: TGTGCCAGCAGGGCGGGGATTGGCTCCTACGAGCAGTACTTC. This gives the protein CASRAGIGSYEQYF.

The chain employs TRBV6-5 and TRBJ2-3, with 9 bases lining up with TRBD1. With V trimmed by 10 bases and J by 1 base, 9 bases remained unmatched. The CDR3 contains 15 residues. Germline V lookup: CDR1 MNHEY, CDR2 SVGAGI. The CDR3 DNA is TGTGCCACCAAGACCGGGACAGGGCGCACAGATACGCAGTATTTT. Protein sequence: CATKTGTGRTDTQYF.

The CDR3 DNA sequence: TGTGCCAGCAGTCTGACAGTTAGCACAGATACGCAGTATTTT. This encodes CASSLTVSTDTQYF. The rearrangement links TRBV6-5 to TRBJ2-3, with a possible D match to TRBD1 (5 bases). CDR1 and CDR2 (germline): MNHEY, SVGAGI. The CDR3 spans 14 residues. V was clipped by 5 bases and J by 0 bases, with 9 bases between them.

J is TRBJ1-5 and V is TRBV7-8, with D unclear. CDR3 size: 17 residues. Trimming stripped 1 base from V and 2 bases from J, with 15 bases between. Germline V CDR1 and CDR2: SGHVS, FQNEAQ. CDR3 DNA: TGTGCCAGCAGCTTAGATCAAAGAGGCTGGGGCAATCAGCCCCAGCATTTT. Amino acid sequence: CASSLDQRGWGNQPQHF.

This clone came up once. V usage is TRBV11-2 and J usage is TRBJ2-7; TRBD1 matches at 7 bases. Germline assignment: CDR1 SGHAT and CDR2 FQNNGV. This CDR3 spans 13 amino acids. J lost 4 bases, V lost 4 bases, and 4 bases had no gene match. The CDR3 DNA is TGTGCCAGCAGCTATTCGACAGGGTACGAGCAGTACTTC. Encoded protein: CASSYSTGYEQYF.

The CDR3 is CASSLVGGHSNQPQHF. For the CDR3, the DNA is TGTGCCAGCAGCTTAGTAGGCGGGCATAGCAATCAGCCCCAGCATTTT. The chain combines TRBV7-9 with TRBJ1-5; D is uncertain. The CDR3 has 16 amino acids. Trimming took 1 base from V and 0 from J, leaving 10 bases between them. Germline V gene sequence: CDR1 SEHNR, CDR2 FQNEAQ (reference sequence). Based on the CDR3 plus reference TRBV7-9 and TRBJ1-5, the full variable domain is DTGVSQNPRHKITKRGQNVTFRCDPISEHNRLYWYRQTLGQGPEFLTYFQNEAQLEKSRLLSDRFSAERPKGSFSTLEIQRTEQGDSAMYLCASSLVGGHSNQPQHFGDGTRLSIL.

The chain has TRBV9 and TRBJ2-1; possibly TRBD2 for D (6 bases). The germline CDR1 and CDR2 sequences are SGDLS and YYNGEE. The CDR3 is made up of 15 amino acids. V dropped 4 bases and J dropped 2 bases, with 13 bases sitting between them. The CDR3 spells CASSPGGAPYNEQFF. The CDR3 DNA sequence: TGTGCCAGCAGCCCCGGAGGGGCTCCCTACAATGAGCAGTTCTTC.

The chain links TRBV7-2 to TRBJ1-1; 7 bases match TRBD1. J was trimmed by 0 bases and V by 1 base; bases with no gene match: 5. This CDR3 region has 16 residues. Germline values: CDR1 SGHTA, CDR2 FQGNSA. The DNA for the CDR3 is TGTGCCAGCAGCTTAGTAACGACAGGGCTGAACACTGAAGCTTTCTTT. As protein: CASSLVTTGLNTEAFF.

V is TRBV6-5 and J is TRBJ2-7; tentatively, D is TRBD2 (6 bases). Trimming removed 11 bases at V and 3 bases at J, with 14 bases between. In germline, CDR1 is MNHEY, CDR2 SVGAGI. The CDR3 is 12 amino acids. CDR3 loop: CAGGKGSYEQYF. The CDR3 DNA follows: TGTGCCGGGGGGAAGGGGAGCTACGAGCAGTACTTC.

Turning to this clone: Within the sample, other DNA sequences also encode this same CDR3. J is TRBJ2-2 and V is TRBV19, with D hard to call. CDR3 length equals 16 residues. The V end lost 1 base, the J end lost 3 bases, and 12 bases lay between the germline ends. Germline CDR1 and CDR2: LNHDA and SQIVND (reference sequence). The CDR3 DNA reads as TGTGCCAGTAGTATAGGGAGCCAAGGGTACACCGGGGAGCTGTTTTTT. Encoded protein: CASSIGSQGYTGELFF. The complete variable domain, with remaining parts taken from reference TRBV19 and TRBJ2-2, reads DGGITQSPKYLFRKEGQNVTLSCEQNLNHDAMYWYRQDPGQGLRLIYYSQIVNDFQKGDIAEGYSVSREKKESFPLTVTSAQKNPTAFYLCASSIGSQGYTGELFFGEGSRLTVL.

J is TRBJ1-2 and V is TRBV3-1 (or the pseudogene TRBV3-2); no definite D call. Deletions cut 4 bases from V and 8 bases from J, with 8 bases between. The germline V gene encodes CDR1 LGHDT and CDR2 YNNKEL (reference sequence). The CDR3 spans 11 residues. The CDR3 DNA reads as TGTGCCAGCAGCCTAGGTGGCGGCTACACCTTC. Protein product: CASSLGGGYTF.

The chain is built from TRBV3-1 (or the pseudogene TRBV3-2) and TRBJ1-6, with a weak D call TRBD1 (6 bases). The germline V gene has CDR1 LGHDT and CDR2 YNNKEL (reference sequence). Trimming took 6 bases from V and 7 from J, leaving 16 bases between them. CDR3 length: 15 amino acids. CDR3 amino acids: CASSSDSFLNSPLHF. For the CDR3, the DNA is TGTGCCAGCAGTTCGGACAGCTTCCTGAATTCACCCCTCCACTTT.

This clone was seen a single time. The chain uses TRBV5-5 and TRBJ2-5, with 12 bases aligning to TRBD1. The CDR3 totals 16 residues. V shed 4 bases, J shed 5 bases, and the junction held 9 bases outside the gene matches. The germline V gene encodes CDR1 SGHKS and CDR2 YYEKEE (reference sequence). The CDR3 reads CASSGITGQGAETQYF. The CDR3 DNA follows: TGTGCCAGCAGCGGCATCACGGGACAGGGGGCCGAGACCCAGTACTTC.

The CDR3 sequence is CASSPFGGGGYTF. In DNA form, the CDR3 reads TGTGCCAGCAGCCCCTTCGGGGGAGGTGGCTACACCTTC. The chain employs TRBV11-2 and TRBJ1-2, with D possibly being TRBD1 (5 bases). Germline CDR1 and CDR2: SGHAT and FQNNGV. This CDR3 comprises 13 residues. V lost 5 bases and J 7 bases, leaving 14 bases between the germline ends.

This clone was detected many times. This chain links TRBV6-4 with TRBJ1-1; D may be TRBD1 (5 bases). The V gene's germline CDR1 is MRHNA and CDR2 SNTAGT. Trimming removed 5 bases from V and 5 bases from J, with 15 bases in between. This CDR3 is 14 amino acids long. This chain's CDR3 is CASSLREEGTEAFF. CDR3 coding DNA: TGTGCCAGCAGTCTCCGTGAGGAGGGGACTGAAGCTTTCTTT.

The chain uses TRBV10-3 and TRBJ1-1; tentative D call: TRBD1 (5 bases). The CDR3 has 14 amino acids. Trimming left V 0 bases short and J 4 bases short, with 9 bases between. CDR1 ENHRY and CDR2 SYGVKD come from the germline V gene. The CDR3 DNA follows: TGTGCCATCAGTGAGTCGCAGGGAAGCACTGAAGCTTTCTTT. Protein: CAISESQGSTEAFF.

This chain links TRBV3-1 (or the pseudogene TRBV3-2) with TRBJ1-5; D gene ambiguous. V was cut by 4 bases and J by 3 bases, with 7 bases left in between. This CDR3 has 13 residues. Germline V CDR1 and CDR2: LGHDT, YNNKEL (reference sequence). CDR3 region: CASSPAVNQPQHF. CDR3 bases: TGTGCCAGCAGCCCGGCCGTCAATCAGCCCCAGCATTTT.

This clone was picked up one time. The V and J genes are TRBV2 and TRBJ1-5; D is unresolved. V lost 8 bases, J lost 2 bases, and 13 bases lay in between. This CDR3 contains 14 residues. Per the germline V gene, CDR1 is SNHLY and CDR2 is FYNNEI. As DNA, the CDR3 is TGTGCCAGCGAGGCCAGGCCGGGCAATCAGCCCCAGCATTTT. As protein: CASEARPGNQPQHF.

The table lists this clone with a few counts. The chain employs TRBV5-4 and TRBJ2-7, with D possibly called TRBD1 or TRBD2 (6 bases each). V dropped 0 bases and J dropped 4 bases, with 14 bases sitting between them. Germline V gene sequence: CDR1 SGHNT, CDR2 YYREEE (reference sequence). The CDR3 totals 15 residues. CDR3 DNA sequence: TGTGCCAGCAGCTTGGCTCGGGGGCCGGGGTACGAGCAGTACTTC. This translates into CASSLARGPGYEQYF. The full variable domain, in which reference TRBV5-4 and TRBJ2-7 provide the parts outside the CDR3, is ETGVTQSPTHLIKTRGQQVTLRCSSQSGHNTVSWYQQALGQGPQFIFQYYREEENGRGNFPPRFSGLQFPNYSSELNVNALELDDSALYLCASSLARGPGYEQYFGPGTRLTVT.

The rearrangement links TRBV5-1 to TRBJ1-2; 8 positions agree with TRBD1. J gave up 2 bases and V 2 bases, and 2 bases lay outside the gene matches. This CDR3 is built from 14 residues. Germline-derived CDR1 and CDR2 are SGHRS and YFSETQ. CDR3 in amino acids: CASSFRTGNYGYTF. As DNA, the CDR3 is TGCGCCAGCAGCTTTCGGACAGGGAACTATGGCTACACCTTC.

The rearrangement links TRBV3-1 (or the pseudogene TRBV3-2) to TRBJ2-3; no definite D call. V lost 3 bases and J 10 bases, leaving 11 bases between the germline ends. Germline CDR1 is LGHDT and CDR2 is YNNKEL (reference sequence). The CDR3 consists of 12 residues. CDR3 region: CASSQPPGAQYF. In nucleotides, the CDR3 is TGTGCCAGCAGCCAGCCCCCTGGAGCGCAGTATTTT.

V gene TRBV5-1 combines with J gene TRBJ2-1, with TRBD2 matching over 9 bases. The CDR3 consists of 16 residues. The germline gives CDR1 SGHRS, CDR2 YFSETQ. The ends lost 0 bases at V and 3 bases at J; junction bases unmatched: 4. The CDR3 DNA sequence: TGCGCCAGCAGCTTGGACCCTAGCGGGGACTACAATGAGCAGTTCTTC. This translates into CASSLDPSGDYNEQFF.

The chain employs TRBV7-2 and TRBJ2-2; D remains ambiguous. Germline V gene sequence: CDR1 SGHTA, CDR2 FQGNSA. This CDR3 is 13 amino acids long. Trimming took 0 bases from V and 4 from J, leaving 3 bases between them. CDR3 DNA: TGTGCCAGCAGCTTAGCAAGCACCGGGGAGCTGTTTTTT. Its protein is CASSLASTGELFF.